This record concerns one T cell receptor (beta chain) sequence. This clone counts as medium-sized (0.01 to 0.1%). Its target antigen remains unknown. Base quality data are lacking; no much larger clone is found one base away. This entry comes from a study of control samples from healthy donors and cancer patients (dated by TCRdb to 2018 to 2021). Libraries were made using the immunoSEQ multiplex PCR assay. Here the immuneACCESS table is served through TCRdb, limited to in-frame sequences with V and J called. Missing clones are a known gap in these copies; in checked studies unresolved V genes cover under half, and the rest lacks a known reason. Across this sample there are about 92,000 clones, with roughly four fifths seen only once. The ten largest clones add up to around 10% of the sample. The germline V gene sets CDR1 to MRHNA and CDR2 to SNTAGT. Taken from cysteine to phenylalanine, the CDR3 has 15 residues. Left in the record is the CDR3 DNA by itself, 45 bases read in frame from the first base. V ends up 6 bases short and J 1 base short, with an unmatched junction base count of 4.

This sequence was found in a woman aged 60-75 years in good health. Sequencing was done on a sample of blood. The chain uses TRBV6-4 and TRBJ2-2, and TRBD1 matches 8 of the central bases. The CDR3 corresponds to CASSSGTGNTGELFF. The nucleotide sequence is given as TGTGCCAGCAGCTCCGGGACAGGGAACACCGGGGAGCTGTTTTTT.